This record concerns one TCR beta chain sequence. Profiling relied on immunoSEQ multiplex PCR, and the TCRdb table lists in-frame clones only, not all of them. The profile covers some 260,000 clones, with approximately 88% appearing a single time and about 0.7% taken by the ten largest. The sample originates from a study of blood T cell repertoires in COVID-19. In the study overall: Samples representing acute and convalescent COVID-19 were sourced from the United States, Italy and Spain. PBMCs, B-cell-depleted T cells, or T cells provided the cDNA or gDNA that made up the material.

V was cut by 4 bases and J by 8 bases, with 18 bases left in between. CDR3 size: 15 residues. CDR1 and CDR2 from the germline V gene are SGHNT and YYREEE (reference sequence). Sequenced input: peripheral blood. The V call is TRBV5-4, the J call TRBJ1-4; a weak D match, TRBD1 (5 bases). The sequence derives from a human donor in a cohort sampled during active COVID-19. CDR3 in amino acids: CASSPGGNWGEKLFF. Written as DNA, the CDR3 is TGTGCCAGCAGCCCCGGAGGGAACTGGGGCGAAAAACTGTTTTTT.